This T cell receptor (beta chain) appears in the sequencing data of a study of blood T cells in healthy people across ages (dated by TCRdb to the mid-2010s). General notes on the study: In model experiments, template switching captured about one uniquely barcoded TCR beta cDNA molecule for every two T cells. Four age groups were formed from the donors: young (average around 15 years), middle-aged (more than 35), aged (approximately 60) and long-lived (less than 85). The study analyzed two additional independent replicas of 1 million unique cDNA reads from the same blood draw for two donors, one aged 18 to 30 and one aged 80 or older. Donors of different ages were randomly distributed across sequencing lanes to avoid experimental bias. To track age-related changes in TCR beta repertoire diversity, the study relied on deep sequencing normalized with unique cDNA molecular identifiers.

Broader findings and caveats from the paper: The percentage of naive T cells measured by flow cytometry correlated strongly with observed TCR beta diversity. Estimates of total diversity based on one million sequenced T cells were considered lower bounds and underestimates. Donor CMV infection status was unknown, potentially confounding age-related changes in expanded clonotypes. Observed TCR beta diversity per million T cells fell roughly linearly with age, and a significant reduction was already apparent by age around 36. Compared with the aged group, the long-lived group had more naive CD4+ T cells, fewer expanded clones and increased TCR diversity, a pattern suggesting age selection. Bulk unsorted PBMC profiling prevented conclusive comparison of naive and antigen-experienced compartments.

Spanning cysteine to phenylalanine, the CDR3 consists of 15 amino acids. Just CDR3 DNA is preserved here, 45 bases in frame from base 1. Trimming at the junction amounts to 1 base on V and 5 bases on J, and the germline ends lie 14 bases apart. The germline V gene (reference sequence) gives CDR1 as GTSNPN and CDR2 as SVGIG. Only a few counts were recorded for this clonotype. This receptor's antigen is unknown. No base qualities exist here, and no much larger clone lies one base off it. Donors were a few dozen systemically healthy Caucasian individuals from Russia aged roughly 6 to 90 years. Each donor gave roughly 9.5 milliliters of peripheral blood, collected into EDTA-treated Vacutainer tubes. PBMCs were isolated by Ficoll-Paque density-gradient centrifugation, with at least 6 million obtained per sample. Trizol reagent was used to extract total RNA from the PBMCs, yielding at least 6 micrograms per sample. For every donor, flow cytometry on a PBMC aliquot measured the percentage of naive CD45RAhigh/CD27high T cells.

The library relied on 5' RACE. The second PCR ran for about 7 to 11 cycles and used a J-beta primer mix along with a sample-barcoded 5' primer. A unique molecular identifier was introduced onto each TCR beta cDNA molecule by a template-switch 5' adaptor carrying 12 random nucleotides. At least 2.5 million CDR3-containing paired-end reads were obtained from each sample. The Mint cDNA synthesis kit, primed by a TRBC-specific oligonucleotide, was used to synthesize first-strand cDNA from all RNA. Following uracil-DNA glycosylase treatment, all cDNA underwent a first 18-cycle PCR with the universal primers M1SS and BC2_uni_R. In the source study's methods: Each sample was normalized by randomly selecting 1 million high-quality reads, each carrying a distinct molecular identifier. Reads with shared molecular identifiers were discarded instead of being binned into consensus sequences. MiTCR, with a Q25 quality threshold and the strictest error-elimination algorithm, was used for CDR3 identification, clonotype clustering and error correction. A nonparametric unseen species model using Euler transformation provided a lower-bound estimate of total TCR beta diversity. In TCRdb, the public reads were trimmed at Q25 with fastp and aligned with MiXCR, with productive beta chains retained. Rows with one shared CDR3 protein collapse into an entry with the most common genes and DNA. Clone size and V and J calls follow TCRdb, not the original study. Across this sample there are some 1.8 million distinct CDR3 sequences, with roughly 43% seen only once. Roughly 24% of the sample rests with the top ten.

The rearrangement combines TRBV30 with TRBJ1-4; the D gene cannot be named for sure. The clonotype comes from a human donor in good health. Sequences were obtained from blood. The CDR3 here reads CAWSAIAGWNEKLFF. The DNA sequence is given as TGTGCCTGGAGTGCGATCGCTGGGTGGAATGAAAAACTGTTTTTT.